This TCR beta chain is from a study of T cells in tumors after PD-1 blockade. Study summary: Some patients also took daily vismodegib 150 mg during anti-PD-1 treatment. Study observations and caveats: Clonal replacement appeared only between pre- and post-treatment samples.

The same primary tumor site was biopsied both before and after PD-1 blockade. As concerns this clone: Its antigen is as yet unknown.

Sequencing was performed with immunoSEQ multiplex PCR; in TCRdb, only in-frame clones are kept and a portion is missing. The sample lists 4,400 or so clones; about 60% were seen once. From germline, CDR1 is SGHRS and CDR2 YFSETQ. This CDR3 spans 14 amino acids. The V end was cut by 0 bases, the J end by 2 bases, with 9 bases between. The chain carries TRBV5-1 and TRBJ2-7; D unresolved. Sequencing used tumor tissue, obtained after anti-PD-1 treatment. The clonotype comes from a human donor with basal cell carcinoma. DNA of the CDR3: TGCGCCAGCAGCTTGGGACTTGCCCCCTACGAGCAGTACTTC. Translating gives CASSLGLAPYEQYF.